The following is a T cell receptor (beta chain) sequence with its context. Its antigen is undetermined. The sample is drawn from a study of T cell responses to AZD1222 COVID-19 vaccine. Study in general: Second-dose timings of about 4 or about 12 weeks were pooled. The study's findings and limits: CD4 TCRs covered the whole spike, strongest at regions 160-218 and 743-854.

The V end was cut by 5 bases, the J end by 4 bases, with 20 bases between. The CDR3 loop spans 16 amino acids. Germline V gene sequence: CDR1 SEHNR, CDR2 FQNEAQ (reference sequence). The assay was immunoSEQ multiplex PCR, and TCRdb's table has in-frame clones only and misses some. Altogether fewer than 200,000 clones are present, about 86% being singletons, with the ten largest covering about 0.49%. The sequencing here drew on peripheral blood, taken on day 0 of AZD1222 vaccination. The J gene is TRBJ1-2, the V gene TRBV7-9; perhaps TRBD1 as D (5 bases). The clonotype was recovered from an adult in good health. The CDR3 spells CASSPQNRGFGYGYTF. The CDR3 nucleotides read TGTGCCAGCAGCCCACAAAACCGGGGGTTCGGCTATGGCTACACCTTC.